Here is one T cell receptor beta chain with its context. Its antigen is as yet unknown. Template switching added a universal primer site; cDNA carried unique molecular identifiers. TCRdb reprocessed the 5' RACE reads via MiXCR and lists one record per CDR3 protein. In the table there are roughly 1.6 million distinct CDR3 sequences, less than 40% of which are singletons. This sample is drawn from a study of identical twins. Study conclusions and caveats: Within cord blood, abundant beta clonotypes carried fewer insertions, but memory repertoires showed no such trend. Models underestimated out-of-frame TCR alpha sharing in monozygotic twins.

Healthy Caucasians alone served as donors. V was pared by 3 bases and J by 3 bases, with 15 bases between. Germline loops: CDR1 MNHEY, CDR2 SMNVEV (reference sequence). This CDR3 has 15 residues. The sequenced sample consisted of cord blood. The TCR sequence derives from a newborn girl in good health. The chain recombines TRBV27 with TRBJ2-7; D possibly matches TRBD1 or TRBD2 (5 bases each). DNA for the CDR3: TGTGCCAGCAGTTTTTCTAGCCTTACAGGCTACGAGCAGTACTTC. Residues: CASSFSSLTGYEQYF.